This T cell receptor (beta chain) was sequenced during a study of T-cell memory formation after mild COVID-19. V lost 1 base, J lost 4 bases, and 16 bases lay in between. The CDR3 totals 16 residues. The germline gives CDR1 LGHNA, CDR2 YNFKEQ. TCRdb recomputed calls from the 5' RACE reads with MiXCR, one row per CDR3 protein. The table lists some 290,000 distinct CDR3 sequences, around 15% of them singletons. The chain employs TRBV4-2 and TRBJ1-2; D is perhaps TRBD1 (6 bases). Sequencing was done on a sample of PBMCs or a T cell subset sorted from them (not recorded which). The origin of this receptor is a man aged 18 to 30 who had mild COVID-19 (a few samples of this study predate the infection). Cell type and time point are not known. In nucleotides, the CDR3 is TGTGCCAGCAGCCAAGTAGTAGGCCAGGGGAGCTATGGCTACACCTTC. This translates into CASSQVVGQGSYGYTF.